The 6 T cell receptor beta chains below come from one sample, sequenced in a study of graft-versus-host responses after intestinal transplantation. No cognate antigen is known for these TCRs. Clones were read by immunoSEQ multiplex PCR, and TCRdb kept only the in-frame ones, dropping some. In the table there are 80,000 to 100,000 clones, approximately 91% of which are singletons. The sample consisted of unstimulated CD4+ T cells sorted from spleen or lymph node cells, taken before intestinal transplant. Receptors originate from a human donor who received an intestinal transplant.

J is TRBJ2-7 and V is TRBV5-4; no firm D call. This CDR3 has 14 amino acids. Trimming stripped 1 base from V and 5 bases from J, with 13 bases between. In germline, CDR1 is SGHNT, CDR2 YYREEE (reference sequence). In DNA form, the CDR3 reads TGTGCCAGCAGCTTGAGCCTCTACCAGGACGAGCAGTACTTC. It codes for CASSLSLYQDEQYF. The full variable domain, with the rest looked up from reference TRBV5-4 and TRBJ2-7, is ETGVTQSPTHLIKTRGQQVTLRCSSQSGHNTVSWYQQALGQGPQFIFQYYREEENGRGNFPPRFSGLQFPNYSSELNVNALELDDSALYLCASSLSLYQDEQYFGPGTRLTVT.

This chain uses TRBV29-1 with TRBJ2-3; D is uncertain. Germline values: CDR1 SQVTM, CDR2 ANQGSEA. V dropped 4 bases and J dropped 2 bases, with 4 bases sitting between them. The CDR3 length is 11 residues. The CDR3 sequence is CSVALTDTQYF. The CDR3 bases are TGCAGCGTTGCCCTCACAGATACGCAGTATTTT.

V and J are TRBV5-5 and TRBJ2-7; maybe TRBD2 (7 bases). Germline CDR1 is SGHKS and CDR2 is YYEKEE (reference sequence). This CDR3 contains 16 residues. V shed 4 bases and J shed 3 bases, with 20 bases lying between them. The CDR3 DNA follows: TGTGCCAGCAGCCTACGGGGTGGCGGGGGCAGCTACGAGCAGTACTTC. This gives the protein CASSLRGGGGSYEQYF.

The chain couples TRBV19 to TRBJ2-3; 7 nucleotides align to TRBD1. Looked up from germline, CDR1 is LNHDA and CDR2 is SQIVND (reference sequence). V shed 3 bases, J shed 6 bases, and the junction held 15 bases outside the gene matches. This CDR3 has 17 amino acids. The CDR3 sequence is CASSIGPSGTVVDTQYF. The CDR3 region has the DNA TGTGCCAGTAGTATTGGCCCCTCCGGGACAGTCGTGGATACGCAGTATTTT.

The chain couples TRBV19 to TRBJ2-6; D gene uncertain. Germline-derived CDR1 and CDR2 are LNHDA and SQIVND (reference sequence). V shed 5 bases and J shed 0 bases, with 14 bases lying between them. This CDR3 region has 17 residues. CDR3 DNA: TGTGCCAGTAGTCCCTTCGCGCCGAGCTCTGGGGCCAACGTCCTGACTTTC. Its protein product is CASSPFAPSSGANVLTF.

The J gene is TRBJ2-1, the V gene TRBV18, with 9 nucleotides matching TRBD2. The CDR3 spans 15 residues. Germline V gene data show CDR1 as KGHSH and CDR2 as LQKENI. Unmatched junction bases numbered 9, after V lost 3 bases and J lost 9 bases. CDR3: CASSPTSGFSGEQFF. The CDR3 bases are TGTGCCAGCTCACCCACTAGCGGGTTTTCCGGTGAGCAGTTCTTC.